The text below deals with one TCR beta chain. This clone was seen just once. Its antigen target is currently unknown. No base quality values were provided; no much bigger clone lies one nucleotide off. V is cut by 4 bases and J by 14 bases, and the space between the germline ends is 12 bases. From cysteine to phenylalanine, the CDR3 is 12 amino acids long. The sequence is cut down to CDR3 DNA, 36 bases in frame from base 1. Via the germline V gene (reference sequence), CDR1 is PRHDT and CDR2 FYEKMQ. The library was produced with the immunoSEQ multiplex PCR assay. For the multiplex PCR, a mixture combining 60 forward primers for TCR Vbeta segments and 13 reverse primers for TCR Jbeta segments was used. Amplification of the CDR3 region of rearranged TCR beta genes was performed with a multiplex PCR assay on genomic DNA. The Illumina HiSeq System was used to sequence the amplified TCR beta libraries as 87-base-pair reads. The study's processing was this. A later analysis counted about 80 million unique TCR beta chains across the approximately 700 repertoires, and around 12 million of these chains were shared by at least two donors. To remove PCR and sequencing errors, raw reads were error-corrected and collapsed into unique sequences using a nearest-neighbor algorithm that merged closely related sequences. V, D and J gene segments were assigned by aligning CDR3 sequences to IMGT reference sequences. Each retained sequence needed at least a six-nucleotide match to both a V gene segment and a J gene segment. A rearrangement counted as productive if the CDR3 had no stop codons and remained in frame with V and J, and every other rearrangement counted as non-productive. Following IMGT convention, CDR3 was defined as the stretch from the second conserved V-encoded cysteine to the conserved J-encoded phenylalanine. Sequences without an unambiguous match to a single V gene segment were excluded from the earlier analysis of about 640 of the donors. In an earlier analysis of approximately 500 of the donors, a V segment was called functional when productive rearrangements were above 56.7%, and segregating when the standard deviation between donors exceeded 5%. A statistical classification framework was developed to diagnose cytomegalovirus status using the catalog of TCR beta chain sequences. In a later analysis, V and J genes were assigned by comparing TCR nucleotide sequences against IMGT/GENE-DB human TR gene sequences. A later analysis assigned CDR3 sequences and most-parsimonious VDJ recombination scenarios with the TCRdist pipeline. In a later analysis, every TCR beta chain was defined by the combination of its CDR3 amino acid sequence and its V-gene family, and reads without a unique V-gene family were dropped. To address suspected cross-contamination and a sequencing artifact, a later analysis removed 592 highly shared, low-generation-probability nucleotide sequences. In a later analysis, a clonal expansion index for each public chain was calculated from normalized within-repertoire ranks of inferred template counts. In a later analysis, generation probabilities were computed with a VDJ recombination model fitted to out-of-frame rearrangements, and the resulting probabilities were checked against IGoR. A later analysis scored TCR-TCR, TCR-HLA and TCR-CMV co-occurrence with hypergeometric tests, applying a repertoire-size bias correction to TCR pairs. A later analysis estimated false discovery rates by permuting HLA or CMV assignments 20 times. In a later analysis, co-occurring TCRs were grouped with DBSCAN, and TCRdist sequence similarity was added when clustering was performed within HLA-allele-positive subsets. For co-occurrence clustering, repertoires with fewer than 30,000 or more than 120,000 public chains were excluded, along with five repertoires with anomalous nucleotide sharing. Drawn from immuneACCESS, this table holds only the in-frame rearrangements with V and J called that TCRdb kept. Clones are partly lost; checked studies trace under half to an unresolved V gene and leave the rest unexplained. V, J and clone size reflect that table, while D and trimming were determined from the DNA. The sample records 150,000 to 200,000 clones, about 77% of which are singletons. The ten largest account for under 7% of the sample.

The entry originates in a study of cytomegalovirus exposure and HLA in healthy donors listed by TCRdb under 2017. In the study overall: An earlier analysis of around 600 of the donors reported more than 250 Gb of sequence data and 117 million unique TCR beta sequences from some 180 million T cells. An early release that covered 640 HLA-typed donors contained 300 to 350 gigabases of sequencing data and roughly 84 million unique TCR sequences. Of the roughly 400 genotyped donors, 75% to 85% were placed in the genetic ancestry cluster associated with self-reported Caucasian donors. The aim of the study was to test whether cataloging public T cell receptors could identify signatures of past pathogen exposure. The study used immunosequencing to profile the T cell repertoires of approximately 650 subjects and linked those repertoires to cytomegalovirus serostatus. Besides the first cohort of approximately 670 subjects, a separate validation cohort made up of 120 different subjects was used. The study combined high-throughput TCR immunosequencing, statistical association of individual TCRs with disease status, and machine learning to predict cytomegalovirus infection status. A later analysis re-examined previously published TCR beta repertoires from 610 or so donors and added high-resolution HLA genotyping to investigate patterns of TCR occurrence. Rather than drawing on any new phenotypic data, the later analysis identified candidate immune exposures from TCR beta sequences and the way those sequences occurred across donors. An earlier analysis of several hundred of the donors applied high-throughput TCR beta sequencing to assess whether each TCR beta V gene segment acted as functional or pseudogenic. Donor age, sex, ethnicity and CMV serostatus were compiled alongside the repertoire data. Genome-wide SNP genotypes for about 60% of the roughly 700 donors were used in a later genetic analysis, which treated that subset as a discovery cohort. Every discovery cohort repertoire had been produced on one sequencing platform. Both class I and class II loci were covered by HLA typing, at four-digit resolution. The number of donors typed differed by locus, with roughly 620-640 for A, B, C, DRB1 and DQB1, approximately 500 for DQA1, 600 to 610 for DPA1, and 472 for DPB1. Because of strong linkage in the cohort, roughly five DR-DQ haplotypes were treated as single units for association and clustering. Among 300 to 500 genotyped donors of the cohort, an average of approximately 240,000 unique TCR beta nucleotide sequences was sequenced per donor, of which approximately 19% were non-productive. Summary of the overall study and its limitations: In a later genetic analysis, a missense DCLRE1C variant was associated with V-gene and J-gene trimming of TCR beta chains, and the association was replicated in an independent cohort. Across donors, most TCR sequences were observed very rarely, whereas some public TCRs were present in many individuals. In both the original and validation cohorts, the classifier was reported to diagnose cytomegalovirus status with high specificity and sensitivity. Immune exposure information for the cohort was limited to CMV serostatus. A later analysis found that HLA-associated TCR beta chains were more clonally expanded and had lower generation probabilities than equally common non-associated chains. It was suggested by the authors that the approach could potentially be generalized to other disease states and immunological phenotypes. Roughly uniform sequencing depth across donors was assumed in presence/absence analyses, although this assumption may not hold. Correlated functional status among segregating V segments might be attributable to linkage disequilibrium, but an unknown experimental factor could not be ruled out. A later analysis found that TCR association rates varied across HLA loci, with DRB1 alleles showing the most associated TCRs and HLA-C alleles the fewest. In vitro tests confirmed that a few of the cytomegalovirus-associated TCR beta chains recognize cytomegalovirus antigens. HLA typing was unavailable for some donors at each locus, so association tests used only the typed subset. Most CMV-associated TCR beta chains appeared to be HLA-restricted in a later analysis, and the HLA associations seemed to be driven largely by CMV exposure. The study gave a list of under 200 TCR beta chains associated with cytomegalovirus. A further reported finding was that TCR beta sequences accurately predicted the HLA-A and HLA-B alleles for most subjects in the first cohort. This cohort had only TCR beta chains sequenced, and the lack of alpha or paired-chain data limited which features could be detected. Because the 87-base-pair reads could not distinguish some IMGT-functional V segments, including TRBV6-2 and TRBV6-3, those segments were excluded. In an earlier analysis of fewer than 700 of the donors, most TCR beta V segments appeared in productive rearrangements about 87% or about 30% of the time, broadly matching IMGT annotations. The sequencing pipeline was judged likely to have produced a cluster of highly shared sequence variants as a technical artifact. At a false discovery rate of 0.05, a later analysis linked some 17,000 TCR beta sequences to specific HLA alleles. Because counts were too low, roughly 16 rarely observed V segments, including chromosome 9 orphons, were excluded from the earlier analysis of some 590 of the donors. Several of the top co-occurrence clusters appeared to be linked to parvovirus B19, influenza, CMV and Epstein-Barr virus, according to a later analysis. Compared with the roughly 710-donor mean, donors in an Asian-associated ancestry cluster had fewer N-insertions in productive TCRs, according to a later genetic analysis. Assigning TCR associations to individual alleles was difficult when HLA alleles, especially DR and DQ, strongly co-occurred.

The cohort comprised several hundred healthy bone marrow donors. Cohort members were all nominally healthy when sampled, although unrecorded immune exposures were likely present. The donor was CMV seropositive and was included in the group of approximately 310 seropositive cohort members. A peripheral blood sample was provided by each donor, and peripheral blood mononuclear cells were used for TCR beta sequencing. The Qiagen DNeasy Blood Extraction Kit was used to extract genomic DNA from the blood cell samples. The chain is encoded by TRBV13 joined to TRBJ1-6; the D gene lacks a confident call. This receptor was taken from a woman younger than 45 in good health and CMV-seropositive. The sequenced sample was PBMCs. For the CDR3, the sequence is CASSSGDRALHF. The nucleotides are TGTGCCAGCAGCTCCGGGGATCGGGCCCTCCACTTT. Outside the CDR3, residues come from the reference TRBV13 and TRBJ1-6 proteins, so the full variable domain is: AAGVIQSPRHLIKEKRETATLKCYPIPRHDTVYWYQQGPGQDPQFLISFYEKMQSDKGSIPDRFSAQQFSDYHSELNMSSLELGDSALYFCASSSGDRALHFGNGTRLTVT.